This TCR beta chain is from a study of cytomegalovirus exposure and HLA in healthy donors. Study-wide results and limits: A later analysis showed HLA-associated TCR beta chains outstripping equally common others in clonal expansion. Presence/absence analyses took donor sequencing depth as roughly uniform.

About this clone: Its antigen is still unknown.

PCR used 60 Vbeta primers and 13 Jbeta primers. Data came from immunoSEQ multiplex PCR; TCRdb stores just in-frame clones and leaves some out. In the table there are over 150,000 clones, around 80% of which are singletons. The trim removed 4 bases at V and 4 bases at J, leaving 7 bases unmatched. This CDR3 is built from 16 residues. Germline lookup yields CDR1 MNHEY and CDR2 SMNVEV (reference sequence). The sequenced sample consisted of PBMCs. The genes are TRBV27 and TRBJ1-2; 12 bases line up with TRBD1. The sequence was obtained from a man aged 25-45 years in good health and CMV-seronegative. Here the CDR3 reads CASSSGTGGRGYGYTF. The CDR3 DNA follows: TGTGCCAGCAGTTCTGGGACAGGGGGCCGGGGCTATGGCTACACCTTC.